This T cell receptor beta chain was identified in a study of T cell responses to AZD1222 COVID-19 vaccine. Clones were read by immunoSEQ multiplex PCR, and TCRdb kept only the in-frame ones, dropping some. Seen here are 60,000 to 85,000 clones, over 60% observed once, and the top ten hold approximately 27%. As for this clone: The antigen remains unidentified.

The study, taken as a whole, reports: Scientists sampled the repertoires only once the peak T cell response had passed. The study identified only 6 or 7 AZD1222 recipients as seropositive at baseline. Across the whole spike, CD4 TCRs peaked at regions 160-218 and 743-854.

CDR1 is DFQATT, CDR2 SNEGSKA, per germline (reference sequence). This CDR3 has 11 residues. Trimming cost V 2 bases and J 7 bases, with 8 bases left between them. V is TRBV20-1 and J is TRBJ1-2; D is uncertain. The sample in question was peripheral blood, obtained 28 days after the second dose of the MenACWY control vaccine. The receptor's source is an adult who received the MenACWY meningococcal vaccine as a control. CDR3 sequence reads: CSARWNSGYTF. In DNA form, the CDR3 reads TGCAGTGCTAGATGGAACAGTGGCTACACCTTC.